This entry features one T cell receptor (beta chain) sequence. This sample was included in a study of shared clonotypes between healthy human individuals. Study overall: The plates for each donor numbered three CD4 naive, three CD4 memory, two CD8 naive and one CD8 memory.

CD8 cells classed as naive were CD45RO-negative and positively selected for CCR7, excluding terminally differentiated effector memory CD45RA+ cells. The CDR3 sequence is 18 residues long. Trimming stripped 1 base from V and 0 bases from J, with 19 bases between. Germline CDR1 SEHNR, CDR2 FQNEAQ (reference sequence). The assay was immunoSEQ multiplex PCR, and TCRdb's table has in-frame clones only and misses some. Found here are about 2.1 million clones, about 92% of them singletons; the top ten hold about 1.5%. The V call is TRBV7-9, the J call TRBJ2-7; D perhaps matches TRBD2 (5 bases). The sample comprised naive CD8+ T cells from PBMCs. This sequence was found in a man aged 18 to 29 in good health. Some clones in this sample may be carry-over from other donors' samples. CDR3 protein: CASSLVSSSFSSSYEQYF. In DNA, the CDR3 is TGTGCCAGCAGCTTAGTGTCTAGCAGCTTCTCTAGCTCCTACGAGCAGTACTTC.